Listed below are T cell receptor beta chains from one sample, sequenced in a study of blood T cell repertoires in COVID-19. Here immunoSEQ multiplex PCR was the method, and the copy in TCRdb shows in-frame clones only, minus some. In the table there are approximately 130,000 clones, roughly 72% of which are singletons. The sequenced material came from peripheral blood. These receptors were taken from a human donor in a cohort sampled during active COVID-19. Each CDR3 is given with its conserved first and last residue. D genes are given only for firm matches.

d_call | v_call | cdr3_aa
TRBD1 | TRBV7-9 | CASSSRTGDYEQYF
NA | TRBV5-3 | CARSPRDLSYTF
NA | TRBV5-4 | CASSLQGQGEKLFF
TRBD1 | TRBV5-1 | CASSLQGDYEQYF
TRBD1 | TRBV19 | CASPLGRGQGVTYGETQYF
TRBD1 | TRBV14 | CASSQDRTGADTQYF
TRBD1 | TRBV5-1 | CASSPGQVPSYEQYF
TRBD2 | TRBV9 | CASSVAGGPPYEQYF
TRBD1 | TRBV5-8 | CASSLVGTGSNNQPQHF
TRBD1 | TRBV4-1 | CASSHRTGGANEKLFF
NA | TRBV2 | CASSEVGDSEAFF
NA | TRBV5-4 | CASSKSTTVTTGYTF
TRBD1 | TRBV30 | CAWRMGQGNEKLFF
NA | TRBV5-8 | CASSLARNTIYF
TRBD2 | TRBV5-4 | CASSVGLGEYEQYF
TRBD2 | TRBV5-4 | CASSFRTSGDEQFF
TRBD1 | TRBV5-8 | CASISYTPGTGAYEQYF
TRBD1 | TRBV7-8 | CASSLARGRGRIGANVLTF
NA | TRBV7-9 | CASSLGDTIYGYTF
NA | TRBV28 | CASSGGVYEQYF
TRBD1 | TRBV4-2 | CASSQEPDRGGSPEAFF
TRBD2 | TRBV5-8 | CASSLSWTSIYNEQFF
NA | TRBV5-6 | CASSLVRTVSYEQYF
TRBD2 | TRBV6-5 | CASSHTGGGFYEQYF
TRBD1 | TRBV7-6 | CASSLGQGYNSPLHF
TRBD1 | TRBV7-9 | CASSLTGTGVTDTQYF
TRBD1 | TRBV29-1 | CSVETGALAQFF
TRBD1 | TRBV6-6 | CASSPRGGLQGASRGYTF
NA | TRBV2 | CASRPGTYSNQPQHF
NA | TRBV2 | CASTYDQGFGNTIYF
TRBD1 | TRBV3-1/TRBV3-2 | CASSQARGHTGELFF
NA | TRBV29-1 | CSVYDRLDQPQHF
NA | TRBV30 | CAWGPPVYSNQPQHF
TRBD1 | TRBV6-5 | CASSYGQGGVNTEAFF
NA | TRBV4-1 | CASSQETRGGNTIYF
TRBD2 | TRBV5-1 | CASSGGGPASSYNEQFF
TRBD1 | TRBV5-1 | CASSPTGARNQPQHF
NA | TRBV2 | CASSAQAYGYTF
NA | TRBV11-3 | CASSFGGNTEAFF